This is a list of T cell receptor beta chains from one sample in a study of tumor-infiltrating lymphocytes in oesophageal squamous cell carcinoma. TCRdb recomputed calls from the PCR reads with MiXCR, one row per CDR3 protein. The sample comprises around 16,000 distinct CDR3 sequences, approximately 50% of which are singletons, and approximately 15% rests with the top ten. Sequenced input: esophageal tumor tissue. These receptors were collected from a male donor with esophageal squamous cell carcinoma. The CDR3 runs from the conserved cysteine through the conserved F or W. Each record gives: CDR3 protein, V gene, J gene.

cdr3_aa: CASSLGARLVSGNRETQYF
v_call: TRBV7-2
j_call: NA

cdr3_aa: CASSLAQRGAGTGELFF
v_call: TRBV7-2
j_call: TRBJ2-2

cdr3_aa: CASSPQGVNEKLFF
v_call: TRBV5-1
j_call: TRBJ1-4

cdr3_aa: CASSFQYQETQYF
v_call: TRBV6-9
j_call: NA

cdr3_aa: CATVGQGAAEQFF
v_call: TRBV28
j_call: TRBJ2-1

cdr3_aa: CASSPGHLQETQYF
v_call: TRBV28
j_call: NA

cdr3_aa: CASSLVQGVSYEQYF
v_call: TRBV12-3/TRBV12-4
j_call: NA

cdr3_aa: CASSLWSSGITYEQYF
v_call: TRBV28
j_call: TRBJ2-7

cdr3_aa: CASSSPLGTQYF
v_call: TRBV7-3
j_call: TRBJ2-3

cdr3_aa: CASSSLRRRVYEQYF
v_call: TRBV6-6
j_call: NA

cdr3_aa: CASSPAFTGEVDTQYF
v_call: TRBV18
j_call: TRBJ2-3

cdr3_aa: CASSSNAGELDTQYF
v_call: TRBV7-2
j_call: NA

cdr3_aa: CASSFFSNYGYTF
v_call: TRBV27
j_call: TRBJ1-2

cdr3_aa: CASSFGGTKNIQYF
v_call: TRBV7-6
j_call: NA

cdr3_aa: CSVSSTGGDYNEQFF
v_call: TRBV29-1
j_call: NA

cdr3_aa: CASSSTGDNYNEQFF
v_call: TRBV12-3/TRBV12-4
j_call: TRBJ2-1

cdr3_aa: CASSLVGTGSYEQYF
v_call: TRBV7-2
j_call: TRBJ2-7

cdr3_aa: CASGRGWNEQFF
v_call: TRBV12-5
j_call: NA

cdr3_aa: CASSLQGNGGAYEQYF
v_call: TRBV7-2
j_call: TRBJ2-7

cdr3_aa: CASSVNTGELFF
v_call: TRBV3-1
j_call: TRBJ2-2

cdr3_aa: CASSLGPGGYNEQFF
v_call: TRBV7-6
j_call: NA

cdr3_aa: CASRGASSYEQYF
v_call: TRBV7-2
j_call: TRBJ2-7

cdr3_aa: CSASLSSGFSYNEQYF
v_call: TRBV20-1
j_call: TRBJ2-5

cdr3_aa: CASSLGTSEKETQYF
v_call: TRBV12-3/TRBV12-4
j_call: TRBJ2-5

cdr3_aa: CASSLAASGNTGELFF
v_call: TRBV7-6
j_call: TRBJ2-2

cdr3_aa: CASSLNTPSSGANVLTF
v_call: TRBV7-6
j_call: TRBJ2-6

cdr3_aa: CASSHPRGELYF
v_call: TRBV7-6
j_call: TRBJ2-3

cdr3_aa: CASRTGTSFYEQFF
v_call: TRBV6-5
j_call: NA

cdr3_aa: CASSLRSGRPNTGELFF
v_call: TRBV7-3
j_call: TRBJ2-2

cdr3_aa: CASSRIGLAGVSYNEQFF
v_call: TRBV11-2
j_call: TRBJ2-1

cdr3_aa: CASSLASGSYEQYF
v_call: TRBV7-9
j_call: TRBJ2-7

cdr3_aa: CASTGVANYGYTF
v_call: TRBV28
j_call: TRBJ1-2

cdr3_aa: CASSLTFGNTIYF
v_call: TRBV7-2
j_call: TRBJ1-3

cdr3_aa: CASSFVVDVGLGNEQYF
v_call: TRBV12-3/TRBV12-4
j_call: TRBJ2-4

cdr3_aa: CASSPFSGRDNEQFF
v_call: TRBV12-3/TRBV12-4
j_call: TRBJ2-1

cdr3_aa: CVWNSPGLLDFAQFF
v_call: TRBV30
j_call: TRBJ2-1

cdr3_aa: CASRTGTSEQFF
v_call: TRBV28
j_call: NA

cdr3_aa: CASSLSGRETQYF
v_call: TRBV11-3
j_call: NA

cdr3_aa: CASSPLAVPDEQYF
v_call: TRBV28
j_call: NA

cdr3_aa: CASSGPYGYTF
v_call: TRBV28
j_call: TRBJ1-2

cdr3_aa: CASSWPSLGSYGYTF
v_call: TRBV5-6
j_call: TRBJ1-2

cdr3_aa: CASSRRLAGGSYNEQYF
v_call: TRBV13
j_call: NA

cdr3_aa: CASSEAHLGGTSPVWETQYF
v_call: TRBV2
j_call: TRBJ2-5

cdr3_aa: CASSYLGGLNEQFF
v_call: TRBV6-6
j_call: TRBJ2-1

cdr3_aa: CASSLGQGGYGYTF
v_call: TRBV7-6
j_call: TRBJ1-2

cdr3_aa: CASSRQGIEPQHF
v_call: TRBV4-1
j_call: TRBJ1-5

cdr3_aa: CAIRRDRSTGELFF
v_call: TRBV10-3
j_call: TRBJ2-2

cdr3_aa: CASSRGPGTYEQYF
v_call: TRBV12-3/TRBV12-4
j_call: TRBJ2-7

cdr3_aa: CASSEPGQGGEQYF
v_call: TRBV6-1
j_call: TRBJ2-7

cdr3_aa: CASSEQLLAGGYNEQFF
v_call: TRBV2
j_call: TRBJ2-1

cdr3_aa: CASRQVRYNEQFF
v_call: TRBV28
j_call: TRBJ2-1

cdr3_aa: CASSPVGSDTQYF
v_call: TRBV7-3
j_call: TRBJ2-3

cdr3_aa: CAIRPGLAGALDNEQFF
v_call: TRBV10-3
j_call: TRBJ2-1

cdr3_aa: CASSPPYRGPYEQYF
v_call: TRBV18
j_call: TRBJ2-7

cdr3_aa: CASSVGTNEQYF
v_call: TRBV7-2
j_call: TRBJ2-7